These 21 T cell receptor beta chains were sequenced from one sample in a study of blood T cell repertoires in COVID-19. TCRdb's copy holds only in-frame clones and misses some; the assay was immunoSEQ multiplex PCR. The data contain 200,000 to 250,000 clones, 84% of them singletons. The sample consisted of PBMCs or T cells enriched from blood (not recorded which). All receptors derive from a man in his 60s who had recovered from COVID-19.

In its sample, this clone was seen a few times. The V gene is TRBV5-1, the J gene TRBJ1-5; D remains ambiguous. V lost 0 bases to trimming and J lost 6 bases, with 13 bases between them. Per the germline V gene, CDR1 is SGHRS and CDR2 is YFSETQ. CDR3 length equals 15 residues. The CDR3 protein is CASSLVGSPGQPQHF. In DNA form, the CDR3 reads TGCGCCAGCAGCTTGGTGGGCAGCCCAGGTCAGCCCCAGCATTTT. The variable domain in full, with the rest retrieved from reference TRBV5-1 and TRBJ1-5, is KAGVTQTPRYLIKTRGQQVTLSCSPISGHRSVSWYQQTPGQGLQFLFEYFSETQRNKGNFPGRFSGRQFSNSRSEMNVSTLELGDSALYLCASSLVGSPGQPQHFGDGTRLSIL.

V and J are TRBV10-2 and TRBJ1-5, with 7 bases identical to TRBD1. This CDR3 spans 14 amino acids. Germline CDR1 reads WSHSY; CDR2 reads SAAADI. V lost 2 bases, J lost 2 bases, and 0 bases stayed unmatched. The CDR3 region has the DNA TGCGCCAGCAGTGAGACAGGGGGCAATCAGCCCCAGCATTTT. It translates to CASSETGGNQPQHF.

This chain connects TRBV25-1 to TRBJ2-3, with 8 positions matching TRBD2. CDR1 and CDR2 from the germline V gene are MGHDK and SYGVNS. J was trimmed by 1 base and V by 5 bases; bases with no gene match: 2. The CDR3 is 14 residues long. In DNA, the CDR3 is TGTGCCAGCAGTAATAGCGGGGGCACAGATACGCAGTATTTT. Residues: CASSNSGGTDTQYF. Complete variable domain (other parts from reference TRBV25-1 and TRBJ2-3): EADIYQTPRYLVIGTGKKITLECSQTMGHDKMYWYQQDPGMELHLIHYSYGVNSTEKGDLSSESTVSRIRTEHFPLTLESARPSHTSQYLCASSNSGGTDTQYFGPGTRLTVL.

This chain joins TRBV7-9 and TRBJ2-3, with 7 bases aligning to TRBD2. Germline V CDR1 and CDR2: SEHNR, FQNEAQ (reference sequence). The length of the CDR3 is 14 residues. V lost 3 bases and J lost 2; bases outside the gene matches: 2. CDR3 sequence reads: CASSFGRFTDTQYF. CDR3 DNA: TGTGCCAGCAGCTTCGGGAGGTTCACAGATACGCAGTATTTT.

The chain couples TRBV20-1 to TRBJ2-7; D gene unclear. Deletions cut 3 bases from V and 5 bases from J, with 11 bases between. Germline V lookup: CDR1 DFQATT, CDR2 SNEGSKA (reference sequence). The CDR3 has 12 residues. CDR3 region: CSASGGAHEQYF. In nucleotides, the CDR3 is TGCAGTGCTAGTGGCGGAGCCCACGAGCAGTACTTC.

This rearrangement joins TRBV5-1 to TRBJ1-1; D call uncertain. Germline V lookup: CDR1 SGHRS, CDR2 YFSETQ. V shed 4 bases and J shed 1 base, with 17 bases lying between them. The CDR3 spans 16 residues. DNA for the CDR3: TGCGCCAGCAGCCCGGTTGGGGAACGGGGGAACACTGAAGCTTTCTTT. The encoded protein is CASSPVGERGNTEAFF.

The chain employs TRBV18 and TRBJ1-5, with D maybe TRBD1 (6 bases). Looked up from germline, CDR1 is KGHSH and CDR2 is LQKENI. The CDR3 consists of 14 residues. The V end lost 5 bases, the J end lost 7 bases, and 15 bases lay between the germline ends. Here the CDR3 reads CASSLQGFDQPQHF. CDR3 nucleotide sequence: TGTGCCAGCTCATTACAGGGTTTTGACCAGCCCCAGCATTTT.

The chain recombines TRBV7-2 with TRBJ1-2, with D tentatively TRBD1 (6 bases). Trimming cost V 4 bases and J 7 bases, with 16 bases left between them. Per the germline V gene, CDR1 is SGHTA and CDR2 is FQGNSA. The CDR3 sequence is 14 residues long. In nucleotides, the CDR3 is TGTGCCAGCAGCTCGTACAGGGTTTCTTCTGGCTACACCTTC. As protein: CASSSYRVSSGYTF.

This chain uses TRBV7-9 with TRBJ1-2; D might be TRBD1 (6 bases). The V end was cut by 1 base, the J end by 1 base, with 13 bases between. The V gene's germline CDR1 is SEHNR and CDR2 FQNEAQ (reference sequence). The length of the CDR3 is 16 residues. CDR3 in DNA: TGTGCCAGCAGCTTAGGGGGGCTGGAAGGTAACTATGGCTACACCTTC. Amino acids: CASSLGGLEGNYGYTF.

The genes are TRBV10-3 and TRBJ2-7, with a possible D match to TRBD2 (5 bases). Per germline, CDR1 ENHRY and CDR2 SYGVKD. V was cut by 7 bases and J by 0 bases, with 16 bases left in between. The CDR3 runs to 15 residues. The CDR3 DNA follows: TGTGCCATCACATCGGGGAGCAGGACCTCCTACGAGCAGTACTTC. Translation gives CAITSGSRTSYEQYF.

The V and J genes are TRBV7-2 and TRBJ2-4, with D possibly matching TRBD2 (6 bases). The CDR3 is 15 amino acids. Trimming removed 8 bases from V and 0 bases from J, with 14 bases in between. CDR1 and CDR2 (germline): SGHTA, FQGNSA. The CDR3 is CASLDGGIAKNIQYF. The CDR3 nucleotides are TGTGCCAGCCTCGACGGGGGAATAGCCAAAAACATTCAGTACTTC.

This chain links TRBV15 with TRBJ1-4, with D possibly TRBD1 on 6 matching bases. CDR1 is LNHNV, CDR2 YYDKDF, per germline (reference sequence). The V end was cut by 1 base, the J end by 8 bases, with 17 bases between. The CDR3 totals 16 residues. The CDR3 DNA reads TGTGCCACCAGCAGAGCCGGGGGGGCTACTCGGGAAAAACTGTTTTTT. This translates into CATSRAGGATREKLFF. The full variable domain, completed using reference TRBV15 and TRBJ1-4, is DAMVIQNPRYQVTQFGKPVTLSCSQTLNHNVMYWYQQKSSQAPKLLFHYYDKDFNNEADTPDNFQSRRPNTSFCFLDIRSPGLGDTAMYLCATSRAGGATREKLFFGSGTQLSVL.

The chain recombines TRBV2 with TRBJ2-5; 12 nucleotides align to TRBD2. Germline lookup yields CDR1 SNHLY and CDR2 FYNNEI. The CDR3 sequence is 14 residues long. The trim removed 4 bases at V and 5 bases at J, leaving 2 bases unmatched. The CDR3 DNA follows: TGTGCCAGCAGTGCTAGCGGGGGGGTCGAGACCCAGTACTTC. Protein product: CASSASGGVETQYF.

This clone appeared a few times. V is TRBV19 and J is TRBJ2-1; TRBD2 matches 9 bases. Looked up from germline, CDR1 is LNHDA and CDR2 is SQIVND (reference sequence). The CDR3 is made up of 14 amino acids. V was pared by 5 bases and J by 5 bases, with 4 bases of the junction left unmatched. Here the CDR3 reads CASSPGTSNNEQFF. The CDR3 DNA is TGTGCCAGTAGTCCCGGGACTAGCAACAATGAGCAGTTCTTC. Combining the CDR3 with reference TRBV19 and TRBJ2-1 gives the whole variable domain DGGITQSPKYLFRKEGQNVTLSCEQNLNHDAMYWYRQDPGQGLRLIYYSQIVNDFQKGDIAEGYSVSREKKESFPLTVTSAQKNPTAFYLCASSPGTSNNEQFFGPGTRLTVL.

This chain joins TRBV6-5 and TRBJ1-2, with unresolved D. CDR1 MNHEY and CDR2 SVGAGI come from the germline V gene. Trimming stripped 2 bases from V and 6 bases from J, with 10 bases between. The CDR3 is made up of 13 amino acids. CDR3 protein: CASSYQFQDGYTF. As DNA, the CDR3 is TGTGCCAGCAGTTACCAGTTTCAGGATGGCTACACCTTC.

V and J are TRBV2 and TRBJ2-5; weak D call: TRBD2 (5 bases). The CDR3 is made up of 16 amino acids. Trimming stripped 7 bases from V and 4 bases from J, with 22 bases between. CDR1 SNHLY and CDR2 FYNNEI come from the germline V gene. The CDR3 coding sequence is TGTGCCAGCAAGTGGGAGTGGGAGTTCGTGGGAGAGACCCAGTACTTC. This translates into CASKWEWEFVGETQYF. Complete variable domain (other parts from reference TRBV2 and TRBJ2-5): EPEVTQTPSHQVTQMGQEVILRCVPISNHLYFYWYRQILGQKVEFLVSFYNNEISEKSEIFDDQFSVERPDGSNFTLKIRSTKLEDSAMYFCASKWEWEFVGETQYFGPGTRLLVL.

The chain links TRBV5-6 to TRBJ2-7, with D possibly being TRBD2 (7 bases). CDR1 and CDR2 from the germline V gene are SGHDT and YYEEEE. The CDR3 is 15 amino acids. V lost 0 bases and J 2 bases, leaving 12 bases between the germline ends. DNA for the CDR3: TGTGCCAGCAGCTTGGTGGGGGGGGCCACCTACGAGCAGTACTTC. This encodes CASSLVGGATYEQYF.

The chain is built from TRBV7-2 and TRBJ1-5; TRBD1 matches 7 bases. The CDR3 extends over 13 amino acids. CDR1 and CDR2 (germline): SGHTA, FQGNSA. V lost 5 bases to trimming and J lost 9 bases; unmatched junction nucleotides: 7. CDR3 sequence reads: CASSDRAGGPQHF. CDR3 coding DNA: TGTGCCAGCAGCGACCGAGCAGGGGGGCCCCAGCATTTT. The full variable domain, its missing parts supplied by reference TRBV7-2 and TRBJ1-5, is GAGVSQSPSNKVTEKGKDVELRCDPISGHTALYWYRQSLGQGLEFLIYFQGNSAPDKSGLPSDRFSAERTGGSVSTLTIQRTQQEDSAVYLCASSDRAGGPQHFGDGTRLSIL.

J is TRBJ2-3 and V is TRBV7-3; maybe TRBD1 (6 bases). V lost 2 bases and J lost 4, with 13 bases in between. This CDR3 region has 15 residues. Germline V gene lookup returns CDR1 SGHTA and CDR2 FQGTGA. As DNA, the CDR3 is TGTGCCAGCAGCTTATACTCGGCAGGGGCAGATACGCAGTATTTT. Its protein product is CASSLYSAGADTQYF.

The V gene is TRBV20-1, the J gene TRBJ1-6, with TRBD1 matching 7 bases. V dropped 3 bases and J dropped 4; count of bases not matched to a gene: 3. Germline V CDR1 and CDR2: DFQATT, SNEGSKA (reference sequence). CDR3 length: 14 amino acids. For the CDR3, the DNA is TGCAGTGCTAGTAAGGGACAGTATAATTCACCCCTCCACTTT. Protein: CSASKGQYNSPLHF.

J is TRBJ2-2 and V is TRBV30; 9 bases align to TRBD1. Germline V gene lookup returns CDR1 GTSNPN and CDR2 SVGIG (reference sequence). J gave up 6 bases and V 2 bases, and 7 bases lay outside the gene matches. The CDR3 loop spans 15 amino acids. This chain's CDR3 is CAWSQNRGPAGELFF. CDR3 in DNA: TGTGCCTGGAGTCAGAACAGGGGGCCGGCCGGGGAGCTGTTTTTT.